The present T cell receptor beta chain was sequenced within a study of T-cell reconstitution after alpha-beta-depleted transplantation in children. Study-level points and caveats: Several hundred expanded graft clones reportedly supplied alpha-beta T cells about two months after transplant. Some patients owed their high day-60 TCRbeta diversity to surviving recipient T cells and thymic progenitors. T-cell numbers and diversity, one year after transplant, stemmed largely from T cells that were newly produced.

With 2 bases removed from V and 6 bases from J, the gap between germline ends came to 8 bases. The length of the CDR3 is 13 residues. CDR1 and CDR2 from the germline V gene are SSHAT and FNYEAQ (reference sequence). Preparing the TCRbeta library involved the use of unique molecular identifiers. TCRdb called the PCR reads again in MiXCR, with one record for every CDR3 protein. The sample lists 610,000 or so distinct CDR3 sequences, roughly 30% seen once, with around a third in the top ten. This clonotype was seen a handful of times. Its antigen is currently unknown. The chain employs TRBV7-7 and TRBJ2-1; weak D call: TRBD1 (6 bases). Sequencing was performed on PBMCs, taken before TCRalphabeta/CD19-depleted stem cell transplant. This clonotype originated in a boy younger than two with Wiskott-Aldrich syndrome, due to receive a stem cell transplant. CDR3 coding DNA: TGTGCCAGCAGCTTAATCAGGGGCAATGAGCAGTTCTTC. It is translated as CASSLIRGNEQFF.